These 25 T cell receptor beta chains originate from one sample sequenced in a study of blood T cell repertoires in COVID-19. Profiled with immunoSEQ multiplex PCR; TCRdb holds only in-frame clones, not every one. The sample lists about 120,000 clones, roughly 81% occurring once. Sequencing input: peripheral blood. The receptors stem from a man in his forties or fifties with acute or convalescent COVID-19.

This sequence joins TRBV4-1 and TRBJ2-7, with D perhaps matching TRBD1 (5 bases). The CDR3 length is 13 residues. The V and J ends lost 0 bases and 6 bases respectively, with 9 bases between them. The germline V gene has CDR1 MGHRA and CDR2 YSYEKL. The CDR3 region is CASSQDQGFEQYF. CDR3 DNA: TGCGCCAGCAGCCAAGATCAGGGATTCGAGCAGTACTTC.

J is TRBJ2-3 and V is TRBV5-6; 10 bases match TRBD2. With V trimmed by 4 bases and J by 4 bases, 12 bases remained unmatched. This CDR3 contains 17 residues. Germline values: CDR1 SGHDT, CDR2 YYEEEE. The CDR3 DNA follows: TGTGCCAGCAGCACCGGGACTAGCGCGATGGTGTCAGATACGCAGTATTTT. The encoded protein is CASSTGTSAMVSDTQYF.

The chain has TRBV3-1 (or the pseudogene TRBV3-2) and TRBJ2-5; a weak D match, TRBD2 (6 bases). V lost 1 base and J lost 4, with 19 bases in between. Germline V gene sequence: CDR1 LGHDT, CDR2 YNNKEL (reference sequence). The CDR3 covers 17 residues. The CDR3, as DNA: TGTGCCAGCAGCCAAGGGCGGGGCTACCAGGTCGCAGAGACCCAGTACTTC. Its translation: CASSQGRGYQVAETQYF.

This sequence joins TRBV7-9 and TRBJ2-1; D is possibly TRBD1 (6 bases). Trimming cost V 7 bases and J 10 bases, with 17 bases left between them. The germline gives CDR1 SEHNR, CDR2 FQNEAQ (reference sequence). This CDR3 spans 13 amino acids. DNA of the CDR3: TGTGCCAGCACCCTCAGGGACAAGGGGGAGCAGTTCTTC. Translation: CASTLRDKGEQFF.

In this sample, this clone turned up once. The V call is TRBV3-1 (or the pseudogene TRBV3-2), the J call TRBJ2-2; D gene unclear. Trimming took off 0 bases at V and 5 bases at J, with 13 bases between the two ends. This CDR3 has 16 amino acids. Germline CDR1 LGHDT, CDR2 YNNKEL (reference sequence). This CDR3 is CASSQERLVRTGELFF. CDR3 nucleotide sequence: TGTGCCAGCAGCCAAGAACGCCTTGTTCGGACCGGGGAGCTGTTTTTT.

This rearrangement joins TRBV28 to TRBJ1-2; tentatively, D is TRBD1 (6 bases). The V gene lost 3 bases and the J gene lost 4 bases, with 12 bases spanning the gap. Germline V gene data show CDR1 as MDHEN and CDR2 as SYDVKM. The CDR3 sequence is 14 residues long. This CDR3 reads CASSLTGHTYGYTF. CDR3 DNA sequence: TGTGCCAGCAGTTTGACAGGTCATACCTATGGCTACACCTTC.

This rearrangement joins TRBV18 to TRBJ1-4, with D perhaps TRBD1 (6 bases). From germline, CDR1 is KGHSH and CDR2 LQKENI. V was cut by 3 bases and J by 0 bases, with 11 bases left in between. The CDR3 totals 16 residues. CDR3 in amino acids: CASSPGTLATNEKLFF. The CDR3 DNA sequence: TGTGCCAGCTCACCCGGGACACTAGCAACTAATGAAAAACTGTTTTTT.

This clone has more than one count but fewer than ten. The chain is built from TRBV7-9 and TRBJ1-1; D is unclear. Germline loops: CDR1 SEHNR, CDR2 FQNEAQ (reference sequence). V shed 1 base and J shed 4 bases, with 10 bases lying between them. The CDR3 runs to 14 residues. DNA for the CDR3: TGTGCCAGCAGCTTAGGAGGGTACGGCACTGAAGCTTTCTTT. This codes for CASSLGGYGTEAFF.

CDR3 sequence (DNA): TGTGCCACCAGTGATGAGGCGGACAGCTCCTACAATGAGCAGTTCTTC. Translated, it gives CATSDEADSSYNEQFF. The chain is built from TRBV24-1 and TRBJ2-1; a weak D match, TRBD1 (6 bases). Per germline, CDR1 KGHDR and CDR2 SFDVKD. This CDR3 spans 16 amino acids. The germline V and J ends were trimmed by 3 bases and 0 bases, with 11 bases remaining between them.

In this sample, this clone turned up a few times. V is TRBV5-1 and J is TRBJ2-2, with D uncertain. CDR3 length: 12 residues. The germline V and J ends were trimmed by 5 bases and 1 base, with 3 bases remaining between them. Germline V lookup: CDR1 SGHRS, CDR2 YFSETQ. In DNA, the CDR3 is TGCGCCAGCAGACAGAACACCGGGGAGCTGTTTTTT. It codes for CASRQNTGELFF.

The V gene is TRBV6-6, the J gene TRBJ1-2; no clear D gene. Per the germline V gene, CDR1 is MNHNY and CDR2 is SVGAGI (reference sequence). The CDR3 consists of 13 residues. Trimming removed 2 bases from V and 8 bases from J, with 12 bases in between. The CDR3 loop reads CASSYGRREGYTF. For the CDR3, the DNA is TGTGCCAGCAGTTACGGGCGGCGGGAGGGCTACACCTTC.

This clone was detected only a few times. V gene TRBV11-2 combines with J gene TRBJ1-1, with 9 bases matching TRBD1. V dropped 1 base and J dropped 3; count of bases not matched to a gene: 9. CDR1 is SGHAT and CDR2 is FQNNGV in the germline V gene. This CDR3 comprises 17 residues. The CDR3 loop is CASSLGEGTGGYTEAFF. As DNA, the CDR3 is TGTGCCAGCAGCTTAGGAGAAGGCACAGGGGGCTACACTGAAGCTTTCTTT.

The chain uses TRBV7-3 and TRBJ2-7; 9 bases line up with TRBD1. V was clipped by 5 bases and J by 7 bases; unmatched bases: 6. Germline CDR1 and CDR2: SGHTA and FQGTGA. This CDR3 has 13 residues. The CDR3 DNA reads TGTGCCAGCAGCGCAGGGACAGGGCGGGAGCAGTACTTC. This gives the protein CASSAGTGREQYF.

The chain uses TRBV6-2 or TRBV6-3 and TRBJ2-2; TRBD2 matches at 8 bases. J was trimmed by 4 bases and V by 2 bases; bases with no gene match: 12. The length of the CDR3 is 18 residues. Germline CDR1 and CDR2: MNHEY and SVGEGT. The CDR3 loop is CASSYPPLAGGVTGELFF. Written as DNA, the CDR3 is TGTGCCAGCAGTTACCCCCCTCTCGCGGGGGGCGTCACCGGGGAGCTGTTTTTT.

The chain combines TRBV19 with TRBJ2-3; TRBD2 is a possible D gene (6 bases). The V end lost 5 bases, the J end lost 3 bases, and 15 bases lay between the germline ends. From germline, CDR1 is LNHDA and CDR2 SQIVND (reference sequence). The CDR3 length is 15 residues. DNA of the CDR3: TGTGCCAGTAGTCCTCGGGGGAGACGGACAGATACGCAGTATTTT. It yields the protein CASSPRGRRTDTQYF.

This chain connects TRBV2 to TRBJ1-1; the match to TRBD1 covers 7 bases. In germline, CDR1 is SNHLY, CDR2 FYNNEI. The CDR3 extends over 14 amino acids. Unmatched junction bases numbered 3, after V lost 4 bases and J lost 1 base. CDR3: CASSVRGRNTEAFF. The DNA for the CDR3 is TGTGCCAGCAGTGTAAGGGGGCGGAACACTGAAGCTTTCTTT.

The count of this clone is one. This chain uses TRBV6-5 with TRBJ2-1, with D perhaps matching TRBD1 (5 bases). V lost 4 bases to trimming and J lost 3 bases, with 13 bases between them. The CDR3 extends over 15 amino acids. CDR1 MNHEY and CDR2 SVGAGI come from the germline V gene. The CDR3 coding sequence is TGTGCCAGCAGTTTAAATAGGGGCCTCTACAATGAGCAGTTCTTC. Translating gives CASSLNRGLYNEQFF.

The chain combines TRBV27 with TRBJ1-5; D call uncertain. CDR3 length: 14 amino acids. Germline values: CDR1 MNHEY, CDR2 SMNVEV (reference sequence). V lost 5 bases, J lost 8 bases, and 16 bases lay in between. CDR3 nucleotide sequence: TGTGCCAGCAGTCTCCGGCCCCTGGGAGAGCCCCAGCATTTT. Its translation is CASSLRPLGEPQHF.

The CDR3 DNA follows: TGTGCCAGCAGTCAGGGACTCCTGCAGTTCTTC. This sequence encodes CASSQGLLQFF. The V and J genes are TRBV6-2 or TRBV6-3 and TRBJ2-1; D is possibly TRBD2 (6 bases). The CDR3 spans 11 residues. Trimming cost V 5 bases and J 12 bases, with 11 bases left between them. Germline V gives CDR1 MNHEY, CDR2 SVGEGT.

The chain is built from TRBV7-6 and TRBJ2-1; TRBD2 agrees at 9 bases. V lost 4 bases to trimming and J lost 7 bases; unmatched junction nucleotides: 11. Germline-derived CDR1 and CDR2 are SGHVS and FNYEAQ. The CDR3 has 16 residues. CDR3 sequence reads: CASSSLVRGGTNEQFF. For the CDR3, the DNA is TGTGCCAGCAGCTCCCTAGTGCGGGGGGGCACGAATGAGCAGTTCTTC.

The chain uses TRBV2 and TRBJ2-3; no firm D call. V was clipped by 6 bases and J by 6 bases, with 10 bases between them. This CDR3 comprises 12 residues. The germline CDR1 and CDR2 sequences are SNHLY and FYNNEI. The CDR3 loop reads CASSVSADTQYF. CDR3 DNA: TGTGCCAGCAGCGTTAGTGCGGATACGCAGTATTTT. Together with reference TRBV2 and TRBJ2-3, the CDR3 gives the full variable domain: EPEVTQTPSHQVTQMGQEVILRCVPISNHLYFYWYRQILGQKVEFLVSFYNNEISEKSEIFDDQFSVERPDGSNFTLKIRSTKLEDSAMYFCASSVSADTQYFGPGTRLTVL.

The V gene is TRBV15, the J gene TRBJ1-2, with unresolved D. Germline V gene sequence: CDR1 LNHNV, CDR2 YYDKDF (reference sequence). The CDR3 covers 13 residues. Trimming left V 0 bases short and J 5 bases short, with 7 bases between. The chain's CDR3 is CATSRESQYGYTF. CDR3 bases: TGTGCCACCAGCAGAGAAAGTCAGTATGGCTACACCTTC.

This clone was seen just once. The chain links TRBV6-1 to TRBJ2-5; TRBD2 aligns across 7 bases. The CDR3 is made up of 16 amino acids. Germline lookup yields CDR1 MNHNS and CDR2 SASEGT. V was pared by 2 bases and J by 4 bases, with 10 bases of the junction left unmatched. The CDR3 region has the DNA TGTGCCAGCAGTGAATCAATGAGCGGGACTTTAGAGACCCAGTACTTC. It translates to CASSESMSGTLETQYF.

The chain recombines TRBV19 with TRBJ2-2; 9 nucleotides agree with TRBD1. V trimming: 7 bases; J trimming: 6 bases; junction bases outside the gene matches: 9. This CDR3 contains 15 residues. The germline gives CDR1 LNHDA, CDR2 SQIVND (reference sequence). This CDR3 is CASKEQGAVAGELFF. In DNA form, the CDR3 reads TGTGCCAGTAAAGAACAGGGGGCGGTGGCCGGGGAGCTGTTTTTT.

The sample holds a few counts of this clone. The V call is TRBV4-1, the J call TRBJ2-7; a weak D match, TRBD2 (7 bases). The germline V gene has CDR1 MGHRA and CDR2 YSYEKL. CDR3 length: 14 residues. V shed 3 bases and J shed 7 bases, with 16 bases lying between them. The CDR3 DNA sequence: TGCGCCAGCAGCCAGCCGGGACAAGCGGGAGAGCAGTACTTC. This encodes CASSQPGQAGEQYF.